This T cell receptor beta chain was sequenced during a study of cytomegalovirus exposure and HLA in healthy donors. Points on this clone: What it binds is not known. A read error may produce the germline difference seen at one junction end.

Findings of the study overall: A link between a missense DCLRE1C variant and TCR beta V- and J-gene trimming emerged from a later analysis. Looking again later, the authors saw that most CMV-associated TCR beta chains seemed HLA-restricted. It was 164 TCR beta chains that were listed as cytomegalovirus-associated.

The PCR had 60 Vbeta and 13 Jbeta primers. Profiling relied on immunoSEQ multiplex PCR, and the TCRdb table lists in-frame clones only, not all of them. The sample yields some 120,000 clones, around three quarters seen once. Looked up from germline, CDR1 is LNHDA and CDR2 is SQIVND (reference sequence). This CDR3 region has 12 residues. V usage is TRBV19 and J usage is TRBJ2-1; no firm D call. This sequence was found in a woman between 40 and 50 years old in good health and CMV-seronegative. Sample: PBMCs. Here the CDR3 reads CASSLSSNEQFF. Written as DNA, the CDR3 is TGTGCCAGTAGTTTGTCCTCCAATGAGCAGTTCTTC.